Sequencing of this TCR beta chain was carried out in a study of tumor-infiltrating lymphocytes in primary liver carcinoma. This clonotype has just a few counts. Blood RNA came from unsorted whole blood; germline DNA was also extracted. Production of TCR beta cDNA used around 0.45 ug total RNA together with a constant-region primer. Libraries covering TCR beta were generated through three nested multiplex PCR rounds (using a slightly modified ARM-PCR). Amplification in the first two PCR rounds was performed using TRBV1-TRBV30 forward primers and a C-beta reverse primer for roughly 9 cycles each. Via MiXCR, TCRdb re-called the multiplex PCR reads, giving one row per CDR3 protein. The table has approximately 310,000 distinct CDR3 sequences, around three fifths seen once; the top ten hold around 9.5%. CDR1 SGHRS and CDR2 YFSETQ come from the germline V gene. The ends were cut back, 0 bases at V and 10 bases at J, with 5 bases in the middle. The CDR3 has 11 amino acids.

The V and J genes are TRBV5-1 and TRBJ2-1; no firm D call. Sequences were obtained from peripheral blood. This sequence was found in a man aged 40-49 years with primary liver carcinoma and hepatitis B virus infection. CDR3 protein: CASSLGWEQFF. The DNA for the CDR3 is TGCGCCAGCAGCTTGGGTTGGGAGCAGTTCTTC.